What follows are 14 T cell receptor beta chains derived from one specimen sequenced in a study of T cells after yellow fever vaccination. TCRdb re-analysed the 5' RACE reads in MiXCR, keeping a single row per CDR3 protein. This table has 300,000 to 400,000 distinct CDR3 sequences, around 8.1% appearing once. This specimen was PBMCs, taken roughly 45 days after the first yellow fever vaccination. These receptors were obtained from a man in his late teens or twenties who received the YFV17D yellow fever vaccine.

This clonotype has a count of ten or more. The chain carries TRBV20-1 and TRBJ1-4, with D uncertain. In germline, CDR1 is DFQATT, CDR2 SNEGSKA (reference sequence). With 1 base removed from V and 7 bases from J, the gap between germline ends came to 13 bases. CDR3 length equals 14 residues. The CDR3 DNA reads TGCAGTGCTAGAGGAACGGGTGGAGGTGAAAAACTGTTTTTT. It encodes CSARGTGGGEKLFF.

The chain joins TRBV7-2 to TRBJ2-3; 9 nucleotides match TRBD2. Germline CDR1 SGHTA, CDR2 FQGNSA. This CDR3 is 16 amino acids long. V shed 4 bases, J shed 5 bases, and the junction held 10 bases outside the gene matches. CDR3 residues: CASSSPQAGGLDTQYF. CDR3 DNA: TGTGCCAGCAGCTCACCCCAAGCGGGGGGCCTAGATACGCAGTATTTT.

This CDR3 is CASSLSGTGMGTEAFF. The DNA for the CDR3 is TGTGCCAGCAGCCTCTCCGGGACAGGGATGGGCACTGAAGCTTTCTTT. The chain combines TRBV7-3 with TRBJ1-1; TRBD1 agrees at 9 bases. This CDR3 contains 16 residues. The V gene end was trimmed by 5 bases and the J gene end by 4 bases; junction bases not matched to a gene: 11. CDR1 and CDR2 from the germline V gene are SGHTA and FQGTGA.

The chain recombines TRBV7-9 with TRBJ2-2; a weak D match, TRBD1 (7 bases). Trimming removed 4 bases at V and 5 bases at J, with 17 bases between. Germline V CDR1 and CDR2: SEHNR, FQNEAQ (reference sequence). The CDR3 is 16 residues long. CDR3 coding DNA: TGTGCCAGCAGCTCGCGTCAGGGGGGAGTGACCGGGGAGCTGTTTTTT. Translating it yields CASSSRQGGVTGELFF.

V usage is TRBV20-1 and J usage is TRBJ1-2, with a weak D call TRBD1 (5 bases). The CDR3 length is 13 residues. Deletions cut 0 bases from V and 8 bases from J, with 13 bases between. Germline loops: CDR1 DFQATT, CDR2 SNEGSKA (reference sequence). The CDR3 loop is CSARDEGAGGYTF. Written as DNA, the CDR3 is TGCAGTGCTAGAGATGAAGGGGCGGGAGGCTACACCTTC.

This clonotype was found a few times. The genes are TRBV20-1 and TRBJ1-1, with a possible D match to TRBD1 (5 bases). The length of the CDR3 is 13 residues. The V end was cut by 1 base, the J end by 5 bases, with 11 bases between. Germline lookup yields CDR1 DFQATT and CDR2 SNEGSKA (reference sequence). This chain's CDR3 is CSARAGGVTEAFF. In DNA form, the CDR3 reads TGCAGTGCTAGAGCGGGGGGGGTGACTGAAGCTTTCTTT.

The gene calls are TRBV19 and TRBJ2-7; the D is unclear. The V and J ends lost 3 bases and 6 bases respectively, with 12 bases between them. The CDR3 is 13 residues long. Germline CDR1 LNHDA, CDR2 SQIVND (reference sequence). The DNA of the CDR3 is TGTGCCAGTAGTATGTCCACAGCTAGCGAGCAGTACGTC. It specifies CASSMSTASEQYV.

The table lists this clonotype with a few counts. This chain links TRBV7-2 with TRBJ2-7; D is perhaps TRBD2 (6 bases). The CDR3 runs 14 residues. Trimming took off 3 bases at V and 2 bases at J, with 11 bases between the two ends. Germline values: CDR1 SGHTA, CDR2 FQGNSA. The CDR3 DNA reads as TGTGCCAGCAGCTTGGAGGGTAGTACCTACGAGCAGTACGTC. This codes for CASSLEGSTYEQYV.

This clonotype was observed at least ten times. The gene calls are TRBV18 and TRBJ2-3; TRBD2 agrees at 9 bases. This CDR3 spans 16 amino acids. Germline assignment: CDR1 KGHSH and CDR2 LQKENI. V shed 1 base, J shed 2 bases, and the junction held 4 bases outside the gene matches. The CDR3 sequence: CASSPLRGGSTDTQYF. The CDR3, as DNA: TGTGCCAGCTCACCACTGCGGGGGGGTTCCACAGATACGCAGTATTTT.

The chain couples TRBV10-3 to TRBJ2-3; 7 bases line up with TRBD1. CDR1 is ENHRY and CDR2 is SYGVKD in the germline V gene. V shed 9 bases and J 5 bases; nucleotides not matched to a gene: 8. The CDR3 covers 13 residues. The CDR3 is CAISTGSLDTQYF. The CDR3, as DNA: TGTGCCATATCGACAGGGTCATTAGATACGCAGTATTTT.

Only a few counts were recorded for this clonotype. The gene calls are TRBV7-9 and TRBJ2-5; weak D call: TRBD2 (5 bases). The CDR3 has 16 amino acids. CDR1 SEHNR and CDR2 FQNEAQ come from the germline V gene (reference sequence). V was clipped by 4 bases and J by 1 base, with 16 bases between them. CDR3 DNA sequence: TGTGCCAGCAGCTCCTCGCGCAGGACTGCCCAAGAGACCCAGTACTTC. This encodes CASSSSRRTAQETQYF.

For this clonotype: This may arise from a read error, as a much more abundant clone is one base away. The CDR3 DNA sequence: TGTGCCAACAGCTTAGTAGTTAGACAACAGACCCAGTACTTC. This codes for CANSLVVRQQTQYF. The chain uses TRBV7-2 and TRBJ2-5; D not certain. CDR1 is SGHTA and CDR2 is FQGNSA in the germline V gene. The CDR3 covers 14 residues.

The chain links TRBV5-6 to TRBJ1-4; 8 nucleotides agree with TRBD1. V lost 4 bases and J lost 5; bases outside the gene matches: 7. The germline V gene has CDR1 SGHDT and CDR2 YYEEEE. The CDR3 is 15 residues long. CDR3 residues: CASSAQGGGNEKLFF. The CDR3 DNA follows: TGTGCCAGCAGCGCACAGGGGGGAGGGAATGAAAAACTGTTTTTT.

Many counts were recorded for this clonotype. CDR3 loop: CASSIAQSGELFF. In DNA, the CDR3 is TGTGCCAGCAGTATAGCTCAGTCCGGGGAGCTGTTTTTT. The chain couples TRBV6-2 or TRBV6-3 to TRBJ2-2, with D hard to call. Germline V gene data show CDR1 as MNHEY and CDR2 as SVGEGT. The V and J ends lost 5 bases and 6 bases respectively, with 10 bases between them. The CDR3 is 13 residues long.